This TCR beta chain was sequenced for a study of T cell changes during pregnancy in multiple sclerosis. Generated by immunoSEQ multiplex PCR, the TCRdb table keeps only in-frame clones and is missing some. This sample has 61,000 or so clones; around 93% occur once, and the top ten carry less than 0.45%. CDR3 length equals 17 residues. V was clipped by 6 bases and J by 1 base; unmatched bases: 10. Germline V gene lookup returns CDR1 MDHEN and CDR2 SYDVKM. The chain links TRBV28 to TRBJ2-1, with TRBD1 identical over 9 bases. Sequencing was performed on CD4+ T cells from peripheral blood mononuclear cells, taken before pregnancy. This clonotype originated in a female donor with multiple sclerosis, enrolled in a pregnancy study. DNA for the CDR3: TGTGCCAGCAGACAAACAGGGACAGGGTTATCCTACAATGAGCAGTTCTTC. It translates to CASRQTGTGLSYNEQFF.